This T cell receptor beta chain appears in the sequencing data of a study of shared clonotypes between healthy human individuals. Study results and limitations: The donor pool, a small one, limited the genetic and exposure-history diversity represented. Only blood samples were collected, and tissue repertoires likely differ. Generation probability values for non-shared clonotypes were lower than those for clonotypes shared by all four donors.

Turning to this clone: The antigen remains unidentified.

Here immunoSEQ multiplex PCR was the method, and the copy in TCRdb shows in-frame clones only, minus some. There are hundreds of thousands of clones in the sample; 85% to 95% occur only once, and over 0.09% lies in the top ten. Selected positively for CCR7 and CD45RO-negative, naive CD8 cells excluded terminally differentiated effector memory CD45RA+ cells. Germline V gene lookup returns CDR1 MDHEN and CDR2 SYDVKM. The CDR3 consists of 16 residues. V was cut by 5 bases and J by 0 bases, with 15 bases left in between. This receptor was identified in a woman in her twenties or thirties in good health. The sample comprised naive CD8+ T cells sorted from blood. V usage is TRBV28 and J usage is TRBJ2-3, with a possible D match to TRBD1 (6 bases). For the CDR3, the DNA is TGTGCCAGCAGTGGGTACCGACAGGCTAGCACAGATACGCAGTATTTT. This translates into CASSGYRQASTDTQYF.